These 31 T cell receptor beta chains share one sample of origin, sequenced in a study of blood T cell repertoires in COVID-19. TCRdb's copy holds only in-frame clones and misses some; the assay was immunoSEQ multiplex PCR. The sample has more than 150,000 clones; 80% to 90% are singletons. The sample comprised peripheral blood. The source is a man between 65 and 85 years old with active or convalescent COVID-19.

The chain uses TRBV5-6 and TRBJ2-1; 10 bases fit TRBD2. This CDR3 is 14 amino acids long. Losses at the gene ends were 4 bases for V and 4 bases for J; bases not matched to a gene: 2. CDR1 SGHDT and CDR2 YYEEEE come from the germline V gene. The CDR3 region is CASSRTSGYNEQFF. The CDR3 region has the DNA TGTGCCAGCAGCAGGACTAGCGGTTACAATGAGCAGTTCTTC. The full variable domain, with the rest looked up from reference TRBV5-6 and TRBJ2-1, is DAGVTQSPTHLIKTRGQQVTLRCSPKSGHDTVSWYQQALGQGPQFIFQYYEEEERQRGNFPDRFSGHQFPNYSSELNVNALLLGDSALYLCASSRTSGYNEQFFGPGTRLTVL.

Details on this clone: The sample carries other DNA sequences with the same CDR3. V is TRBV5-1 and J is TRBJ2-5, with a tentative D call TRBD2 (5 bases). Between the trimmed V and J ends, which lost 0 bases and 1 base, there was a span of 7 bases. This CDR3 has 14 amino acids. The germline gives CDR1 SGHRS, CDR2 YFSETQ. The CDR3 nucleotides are TGCGCCAGCAGCTTGGGAAGCGGCCAAGAGACCCAGTACTTC. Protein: CASSLGSGQETQYF.

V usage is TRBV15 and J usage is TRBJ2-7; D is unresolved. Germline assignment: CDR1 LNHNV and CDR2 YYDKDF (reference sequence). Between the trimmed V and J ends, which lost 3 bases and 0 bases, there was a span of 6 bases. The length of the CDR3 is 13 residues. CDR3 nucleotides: TGTGCCACCAGCAGTGGCAACTCCTACGAGCAGTACTTC. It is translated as CATSSGNSYEQYF.

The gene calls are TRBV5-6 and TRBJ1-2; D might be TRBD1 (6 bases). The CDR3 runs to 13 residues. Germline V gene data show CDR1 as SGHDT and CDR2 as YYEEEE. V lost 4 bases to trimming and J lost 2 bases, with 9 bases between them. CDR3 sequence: CASSPGTNYGYTF. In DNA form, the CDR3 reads TGTGCCAGCAGCCCCGGGACAAACTATGGCTACACCTTC.

CDR3 in DNA: TGTGCCAGCAGCGATGGGACAGGGAACTATGGCTACACCTTC. This translates into CASSDGTGNYGYTF. The rearrangement joins TRBV9 to TRBJ1-2, with 9 bases fitting TRBD1. This CDR3 has 14 residues. Germline CDR1 reads SGDLS; CDR2 reads YYNGEE. J gave up 2 bases and V 3 bases, and 2 bases lay outside the gene matches.

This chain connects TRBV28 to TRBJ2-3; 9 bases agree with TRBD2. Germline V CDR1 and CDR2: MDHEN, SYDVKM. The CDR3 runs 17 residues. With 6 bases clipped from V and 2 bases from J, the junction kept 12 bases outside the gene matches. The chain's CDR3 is CASSRPGSGSFTDTQYF. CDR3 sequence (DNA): TGTGCCAGCAGCCGCCCGGGTAGCGGGAGTTTCACAGATACGCAGTATTTT.

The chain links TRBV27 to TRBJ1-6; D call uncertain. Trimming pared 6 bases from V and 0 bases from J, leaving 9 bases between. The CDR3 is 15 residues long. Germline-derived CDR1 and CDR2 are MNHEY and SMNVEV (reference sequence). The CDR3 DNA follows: TGTGCCAGCAGCCTGACACGCTCCTATAATTCACCCCTCCACTTT. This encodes CASSLTRSYNSPLHF.

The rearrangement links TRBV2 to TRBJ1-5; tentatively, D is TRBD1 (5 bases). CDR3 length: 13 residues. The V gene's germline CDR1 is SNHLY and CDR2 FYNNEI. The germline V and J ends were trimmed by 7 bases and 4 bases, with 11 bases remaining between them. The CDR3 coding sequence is TGTGCCAGCATGGGCAGGACAAATCAGCCCCAGCATTTT. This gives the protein CASMGRTNQPQHF.

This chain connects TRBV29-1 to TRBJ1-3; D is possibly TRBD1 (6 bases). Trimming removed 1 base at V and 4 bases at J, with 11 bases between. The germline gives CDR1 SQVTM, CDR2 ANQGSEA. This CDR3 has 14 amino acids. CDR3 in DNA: TGCAGCGTTGAAGGGGGGCGAGGAGGAAACACCATATATTTT. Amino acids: CSVEGGRGGNTIYF.

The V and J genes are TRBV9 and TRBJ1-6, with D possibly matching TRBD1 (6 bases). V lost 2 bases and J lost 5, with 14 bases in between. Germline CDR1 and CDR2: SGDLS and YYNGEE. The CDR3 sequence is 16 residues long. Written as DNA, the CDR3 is TGTGCCAGCAGCGTCGGTGCACAGGGTAATAATTCACCCCTCCACTTT. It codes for CASSVGAQGNNSPLHF.

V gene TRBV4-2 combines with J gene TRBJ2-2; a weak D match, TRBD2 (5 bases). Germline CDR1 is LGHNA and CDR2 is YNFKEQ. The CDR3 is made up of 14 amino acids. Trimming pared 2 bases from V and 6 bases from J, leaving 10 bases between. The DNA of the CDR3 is TGTGCCAGCAGCCAACCGACGGGATCCGGGGAGCTGTTTTTT. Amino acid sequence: CASSQPTGSGELFF.

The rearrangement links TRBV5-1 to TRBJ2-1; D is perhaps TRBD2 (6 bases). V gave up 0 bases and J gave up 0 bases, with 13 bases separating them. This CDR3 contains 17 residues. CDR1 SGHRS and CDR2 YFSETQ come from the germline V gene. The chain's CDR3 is CASSLEGGPASYNEQFF. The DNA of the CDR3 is TGCGCCAGCAGCTTGGAAGGAGGGCCAGCCTCCTACAATGAGCAGTTCTTC.

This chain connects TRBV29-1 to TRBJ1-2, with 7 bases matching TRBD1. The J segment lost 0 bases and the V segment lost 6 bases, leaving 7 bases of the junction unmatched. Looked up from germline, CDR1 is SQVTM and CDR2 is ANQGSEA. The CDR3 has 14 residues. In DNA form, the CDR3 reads TGCAGCGTCGCCGGGACAGAGACTAACTATGGCTACACCTTC. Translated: CSVAGTETNYGYTF. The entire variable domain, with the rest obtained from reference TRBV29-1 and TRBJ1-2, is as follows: SAVISQKPSRDICQRGTSLTIQCQVDSQVTMMFWYRQQPGQSLTLIATANQGSEATYESGFVIDKFPISRPNLTFSTLTVSNMSPEDSSIYLCSVAGTETNYGYTFGSGTRLTVV.

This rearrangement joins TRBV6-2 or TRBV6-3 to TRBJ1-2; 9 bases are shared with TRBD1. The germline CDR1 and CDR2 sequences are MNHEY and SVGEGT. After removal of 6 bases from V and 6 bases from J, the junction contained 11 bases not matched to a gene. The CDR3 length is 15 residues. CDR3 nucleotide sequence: TGTGCCAGCAGCTCTCCACTTACAGGGGGCGATGGCTACACCTTC. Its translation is CASSSPLTGGDGYTF.

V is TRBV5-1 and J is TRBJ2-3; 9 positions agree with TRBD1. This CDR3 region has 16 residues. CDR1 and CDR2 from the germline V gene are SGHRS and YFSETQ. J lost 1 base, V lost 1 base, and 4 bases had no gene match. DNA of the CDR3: TGCGCCAGCAGCTTGCCGACAGGGGGAGGCACAGATACGCAGTATTTT. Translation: CASSLPTGGGTDTQYF.

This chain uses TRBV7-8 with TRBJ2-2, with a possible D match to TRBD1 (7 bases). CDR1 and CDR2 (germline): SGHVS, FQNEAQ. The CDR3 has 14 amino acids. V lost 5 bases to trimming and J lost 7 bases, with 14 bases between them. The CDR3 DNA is TGTGCCAGCAGCCCTAGGAGGGGGCACGGGGAGCTGTTTTTT. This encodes CASSPRRGHGELFF.

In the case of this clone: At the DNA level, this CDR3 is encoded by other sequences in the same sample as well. The CDR3 protein is CASSLGTVYEQYF. As DNA, the CDR3 is TGTGCCAGCAGTCTTGGGACAGTTTACGAGCAGTACTTC. V usage is TRBV6-2 or TRBV6-3 and J usage is TRBJ2-7; TRBD1 agrees at 7 bases. The CDR3 covers 13 residues. With 5 bases clipped from V and 4 bases from J, the junction kept 5 bases outside the gene matches. Germline V gene lookup returns CDR1 MNHEY and CDR2 SVGEGT.

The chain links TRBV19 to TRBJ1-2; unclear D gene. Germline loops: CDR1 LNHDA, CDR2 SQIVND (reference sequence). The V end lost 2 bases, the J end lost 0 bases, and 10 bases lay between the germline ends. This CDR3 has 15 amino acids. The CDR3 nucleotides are TGTGCCAGTAGTATAAACAGAAGAGCTAACTATGGCTACACCTTC. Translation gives CASSINRRANYGYTF.

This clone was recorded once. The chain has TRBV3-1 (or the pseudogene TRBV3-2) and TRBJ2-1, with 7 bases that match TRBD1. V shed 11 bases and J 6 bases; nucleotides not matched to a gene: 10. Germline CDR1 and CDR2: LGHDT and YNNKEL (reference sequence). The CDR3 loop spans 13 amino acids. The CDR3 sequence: CAVANHRGNEQFF. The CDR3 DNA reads TGTGCCGTAGCAAATCACAGGGGCAATGAGCAGTTCTTC.

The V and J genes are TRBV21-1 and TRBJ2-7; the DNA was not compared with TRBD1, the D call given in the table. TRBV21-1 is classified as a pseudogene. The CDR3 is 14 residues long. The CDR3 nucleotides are TGTGCCAGCAGCAAAGACAGGTTTCACCACGAGCAGTACTTC. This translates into CASSKDRFHHEQYF.

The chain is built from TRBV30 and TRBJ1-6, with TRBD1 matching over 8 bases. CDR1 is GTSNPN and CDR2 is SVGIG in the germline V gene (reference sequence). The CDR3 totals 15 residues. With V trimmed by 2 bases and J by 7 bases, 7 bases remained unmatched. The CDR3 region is CAWSKRTGKNSPLHF. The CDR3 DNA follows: TGTGCCTGGAGTAAACGGACAGGGAAAAATTCACCCCTCCACTTT.

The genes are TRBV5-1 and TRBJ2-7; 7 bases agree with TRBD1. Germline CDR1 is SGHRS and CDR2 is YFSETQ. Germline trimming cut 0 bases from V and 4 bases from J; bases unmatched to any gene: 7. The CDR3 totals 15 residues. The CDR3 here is CASSLARNRGYEQYF. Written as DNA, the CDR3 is TGCGCCAGCAGCTTGGCCAGAAACAGGGGTTACGAGCAGTACTTC.

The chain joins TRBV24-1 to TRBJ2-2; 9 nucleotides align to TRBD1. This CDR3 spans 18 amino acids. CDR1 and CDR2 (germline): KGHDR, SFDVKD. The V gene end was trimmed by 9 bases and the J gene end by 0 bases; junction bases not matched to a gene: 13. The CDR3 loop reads CATQRDRGGGSNTGELFF. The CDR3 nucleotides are TGTGCCACCCAAAGAGACAGGGGGGGAGGGTCGAACACCGGGGAGCTGTTTTTT.

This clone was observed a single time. The CDR3 coding sequence is TGTGCCAGCAGCGTAGGTGAAGGGGGTGGCGAGCAGTACTTC. As protein: CASSVGEGGGEQYF. This chain joins TRBV9 and TRBJ2-7; possibly TRBD1 for D (6 bases). Trimming took 0 bases from V and 6 from J, leaving 13 bases between them. CDR1 and CDR2 from the germline V gene are SGDLS and YYNGEE. CDR3 length equals 14 residues.

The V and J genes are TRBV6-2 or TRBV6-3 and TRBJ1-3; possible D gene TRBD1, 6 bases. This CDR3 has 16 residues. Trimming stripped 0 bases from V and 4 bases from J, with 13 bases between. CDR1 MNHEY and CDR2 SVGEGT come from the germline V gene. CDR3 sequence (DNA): TGTGCCAGCAGTTACTCGGTTCCGGGACACGGAAACACCATATATTTT. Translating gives CASSYSVPGHGNTIYF.

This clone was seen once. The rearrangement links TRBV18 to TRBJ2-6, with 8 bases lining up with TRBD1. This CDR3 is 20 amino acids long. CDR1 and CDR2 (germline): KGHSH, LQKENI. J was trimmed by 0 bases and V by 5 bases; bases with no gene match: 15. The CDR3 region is CASSETSGTGPPSGANVLTF. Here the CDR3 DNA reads TGTGCCAGCTCAGAAACTTCCGGGACAGGTCCACCCTCTGGGGCCAACGTCCTGACTTTC.

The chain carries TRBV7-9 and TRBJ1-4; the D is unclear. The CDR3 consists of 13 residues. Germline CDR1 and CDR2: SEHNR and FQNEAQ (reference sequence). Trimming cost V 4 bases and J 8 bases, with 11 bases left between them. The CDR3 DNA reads TGTGCCAGCAGCTCCGAACTTCGAGAAAAACTGTTTTTT. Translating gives CASSSELREKLFF.

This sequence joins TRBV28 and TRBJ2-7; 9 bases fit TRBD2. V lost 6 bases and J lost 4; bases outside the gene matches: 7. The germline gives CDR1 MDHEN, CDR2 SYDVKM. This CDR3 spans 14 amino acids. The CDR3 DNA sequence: TGTGCCAGCAGACAGAGGACTAGCGAGTACGAGCAGTACTTC. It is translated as CASRQRTSEYEQYF.

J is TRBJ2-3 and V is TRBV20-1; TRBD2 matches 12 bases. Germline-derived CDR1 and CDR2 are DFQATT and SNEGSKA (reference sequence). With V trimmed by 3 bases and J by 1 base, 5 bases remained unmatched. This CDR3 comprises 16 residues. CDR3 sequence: CSASRLAGGRTDTQYF. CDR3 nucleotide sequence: TGCAGTGCTAGTCGCCTAGCGGGAGGGCGCACAGATACGCAGTATTTT.

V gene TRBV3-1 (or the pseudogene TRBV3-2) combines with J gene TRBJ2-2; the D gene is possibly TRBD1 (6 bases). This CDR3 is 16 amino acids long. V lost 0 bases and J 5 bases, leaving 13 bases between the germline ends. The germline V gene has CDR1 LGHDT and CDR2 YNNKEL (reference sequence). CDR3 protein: CASSQESGQGTGELFF. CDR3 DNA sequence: TGTGCCAGCAGCCAAGAATCGGGCCAGGGGACCGGGGAGCTGTTTTTT.

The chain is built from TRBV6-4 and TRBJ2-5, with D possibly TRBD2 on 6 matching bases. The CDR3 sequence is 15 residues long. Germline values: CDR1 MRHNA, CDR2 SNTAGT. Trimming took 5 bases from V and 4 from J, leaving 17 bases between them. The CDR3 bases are TGTGCCAGCAGTCAACACGGGACTTACGGAGAGACCCAGTACTTC. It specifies CASSQHGTYGETQYF.